This T cell receptor beta chain was sequenced in a study of identical twins. After template switching added a universal primer site, the resulting cDNA carried unique molecular identifiers. Each CDR3 protein is one row after TCRdb ran MiXCR on the 5' RACE reads. The table has approximately 600,000 distinct CDR3 sequences, 7.5% to 10% seen once. Germline assignment: CDR1 MNHNS and CDR2 SASEGT. Trimming took 6 bases from V and 5 from J, leaving 13 bases between them. The CDR3 has 13 residues. This clonotype has a handful of counts. Only healthy Caucasians were enrolled as donors. This sample was also put to use in a study of yellow fever vaccine responses in identical twins. This second study notes: Reportedly, twins showed a vaccine T cell response that looked partly convergent and partly personalized.

J is TRBJ2-5 and V is TRBV6-1; D remains ambiguous. Sequencing was performed on PBMCs. The receptor comes from a woman aged 18-30 years in good health. CDR3 in DNA: TGTGCCAGCAGCAAGTCACCCCGGGAGACCCAGTACTTC. It codes for CASSKSPRETQYF.